This T cell receptor beta chain originates from a study of CD8 T cells in Susac syndrome. This clonotype has only one observation. Relapsing-remitting disease, either stable or active, was present in the treatment-naive patients who were the multiple sclerosis controls. The authors negatively isolated CD8+ and CD4+ T cells and FACS-enriched TEMRA cells. Germline V gives CDR1 GTSNPN, CDR2 SVGIG (reference sequence). After removal of 1 base from V and 4 bases from J, the junction contained 6 bases not matched to a gene. This CDR3 contains 15 residues. Roughly 0.45 to 1 ug RNA was reverse transcribed with random hexamers. Amplification of TCR beta CDR3 by immunoSEQ multiplex PCR spanned 54 Vbeta and 13 Jbeta. TCRdb reanalysed the immunoSEQ multiplex PCR reads using MiXCR and keeps one entry per CDR3 protein. The sample includes about 210,000 distinct CDR3 sequences, nearly 97% of them seen just once.

The sequence came from a human donor with multiple sclerosis. The sequenced sample was CD4+ T cells from PBMCs. The chain has TRBV30 and TRBJ2-3; 9 nucleotides match TRBD2. The CDR3 bases are TGTGCCTGGAGTGCCTTAGCGGGAGTGGCAGATACGCAGTATTTT. Translation: CAWSALAGVADTQYF.